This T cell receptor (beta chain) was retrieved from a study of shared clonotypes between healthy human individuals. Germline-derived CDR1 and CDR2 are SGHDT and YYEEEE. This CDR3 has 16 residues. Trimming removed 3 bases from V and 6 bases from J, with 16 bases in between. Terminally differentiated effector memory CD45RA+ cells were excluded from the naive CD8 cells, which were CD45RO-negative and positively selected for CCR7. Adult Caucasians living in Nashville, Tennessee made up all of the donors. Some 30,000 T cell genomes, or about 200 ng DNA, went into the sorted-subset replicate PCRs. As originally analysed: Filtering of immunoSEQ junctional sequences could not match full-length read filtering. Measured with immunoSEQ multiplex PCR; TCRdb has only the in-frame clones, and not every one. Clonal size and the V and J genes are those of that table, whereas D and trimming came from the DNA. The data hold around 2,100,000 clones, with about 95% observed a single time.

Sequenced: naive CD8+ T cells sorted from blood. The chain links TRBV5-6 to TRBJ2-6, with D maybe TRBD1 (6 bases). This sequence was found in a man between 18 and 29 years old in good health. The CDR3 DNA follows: TGTGCCAGCAGCTGGGCAACAGGGTGGCCGGCCAACGTCCTGACTTTC. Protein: CASSWATGWPANVLTF.